Listed here are 9 T cell receptor beta chains from one sample, sequenced in a study of cytomegalovirus exposure and HLA in healthy donors. The PCR was carried out with 60 Vbeta primers and 13 Jbeta primers. The table came from immunoSEQ multiplex PCR; TCRdb's copy has only in-frame clones and leaves some out. The table shows around 140,000 clones, with 66% occurring only once. What was sequenced was PBMCs. The receptor source for this set is a woman aged 60-75 years in good health and CMV-seronegative.

This rearrangement joins TRBV15 to TRBJ2-2, with D perhaps TRBD1 (6 bases). Trimming stripped 3 bases from V and 4 bases from J, with 12 bases between. Germline lookup yields CDR1 LNHNV and CDR2 YYDKDF (reference sequence). This CDR3 region has 15 residues. The CDR3 nucleotides are TGTGCCACCAGCAGCTTCGGACAGACCACCGGGGAGCTGTTTTTT. It is translated as CATSSFGQTTGELFF. Together with reference TRBV15 and TRBJ2-2, the CDR3 gives the full variable domain: DAMVIQNPRYQVTQFGKPVTLSCSQTLNHNVMYWYQQKSSQAPKLLFHYYDKDFNNEADTPDNFQSRRPNTSFCFLDIRSPGLGDTAMYLCATSSFGQTTGELFFGEGSRLTVL.

The J gene is TRBJ2-3, the V gene TRBV9, with TRBD2 matching over 8 bases. Germline lookup yields CDR1 SGDLS and CDR2 YYNGEE. CDR3 length: 15 amino acids. Trimming cost V 3 bases and J 4 bases; bases outside gene matches: 7. In DNA, the CDR3 is TGTGCCAGCAGCGGGGGACTAGTCGGCCCAGATACGCAGTATTTT. Translation gives CASSGGLVGPDTQYF.

This clone was observed a few times. CDR3 region: CASSTAGLAGDNEQFF. As DNA, the CDR3 is TGTGCCAGCAGTACGGCCGGGCTAGCGGGCGACAATGAGCAGTTCTTC. The chain combines TRBV6-6 with TRBJ2-1; TRBD2 matches at 8 bases. The V segment lost 5 bases and the J segment 5 bases; nucleotides outside the gene matches: 11. The CDR3 consists of 16 residues. Germline assignment: CDR1 MNHNY and CDR2 SVGAGI (reference sequence).

This clone was picked up a small number of times. The J gene is TRBJ2-3, the V gene TRBV6-5; 7 nucleotides match TRBD1. V lost 0 bases, J lost 10 bases, and 13 bases stayed unmatched. The germline CDR1 and CDR2 sequences are MNHEY and SVGAGI. The CDR3 consists of 16 residues. The CDR3 coding sequence is TGTGCCAGCAGTTACTCTGGACAGGCCCAAGGTGGAGCGCAGTATTTT. This sequence encodes CASSYSGQAQGGAQYF.

This clone came up a few times. Other DNA variants within this sample encode the same CDR3. V gene TRBV6-1 combines with J gene TRBJ2-7; 7 positions match TRBD1. Losses at the gene ends were 0 bases for V and 4 bases for J; bases not matched to a gene: 3. This CDR3 has 14 amino acids. Germline V gene lookup returns CDR1 MNHNS and CDR2 SASEGT. In DNA, the CDR3 is TGTGCCAGCAGTGAAGCAGGGGGCAGGTACGAGCAGTACTTC. Protein product: CASSEAGGRYEQYF.

This clone showed up just a few times. The chain joins TRBV13 to TRBJ2-3; maybe TRBD2 (7 bases). Germline CDR1 and CDR2: PRHDT and FYEKMQ (reference sequence). V was pared by 5 bases and J by 0 bases, with 12 bases between. The CDR3 sequence is 15 residues long. The chain's CDR3 is CASSPRGASTDTQYF. CDR3 sequence (DNA): TGTGCCAGCAGCCCCCGGGGGGCGAGCACAGATACGCAGTATTTT. Together with reference TRBV13 and TRBJ2-3, the CDR3 gives the full variable domain: AAGVIQSPRHLIKEKRETATLKCYPIPRHDTVYWYQQGPGQDPQFLISFYEKMQSDKGSIPDRFSAQQFSDYHSELNMSSLELGDSALYFCASSPRGASTDTQYFGPGTRLTVL.

This clone showed up just once. The chain has TRBV9 and TRBJ2-6, with TRBD1 matching 8 bases. The CDR3 runs to 18 residues. Looked up from germline, CDR1 is SGDLS and CDR2 is YYNGEE. Trimming took 0 bases from V and 3 from J; bases not matched to a gene: 8. The DNA of the CDR3 is TGTGCCAGCAGCGTAGGTGGGCAGGGGGCTGGTGGGGCCAACGTCCTGACTTTC. This translates into CASSVGGQGAGGANVLTF.

The chain employs TRBV11-1 and TRBJ2-3; 12 bases are a match to TRBD2. The germline CDR1 and CDR2 sequences are SGHAT and FQDESV (reference sequence). The CDR3 sequence is 14 residues long. J was trimmed by 9 bases and V by 2 bases; bases with no gene match: 3. This CDR3 reads CASSLRLAGDTQYF. CDR3 coding DNA: TGTGCCAGCAGCTTAAGACTAGCGGGAGACACGCAGTATTTT.

V usage is TRBV5-1 and J usage is TRBJ2-5, with TRBD1 identical over 9 bases. V gave up 6 bases and J gave up 5 bases; unmatched junction bases: 14. CDR1 and CDR2 (germline): SGHRS, YFSETQ. The CDR3 totals 16 residues. The CDR3, as DNA: TGCGCCAGCACCCACTCGGGACAGGGCTTGGGGGAGACCCAGTACTTC. Encoded protein: CASTHSGQGLGETQYF.